Below, one T cell receptor beta chain is given with its context. Its antigen remains unidentified. The protocol was immunoSEQ multiplex PCR, while the TCRdb copy is restricted to in-frame clones and leaves out a portion. Seen here are around 52,000 clones, around 87% observed once, and the top ten hold approximately 16%. The record originates from a study of T cell responses to AZD1222 COVID-19 vaccine. The germline V gene has CDR1 SGDLS and CDR2 YYNGEE. V lost 0 bases and J lost 2, with 12 bases in between. The CDR3 sequence is 16 residues long. Notes on the study in general: The CD4 TCRs associated with vaccination extended across spike and predominated at 160-218 and 743-854. Among AZD1222 vaccinees, only five to seven were seropositive at baseline. Two AZD1222 administrations were followed by greater Spike-specific TCR breadth and depth.

The sample consisted of peripheral blood, taken on day 0 of AZD1222 vaccination. The chain employs TRBV9 and TRBJ2-1, with D perhaps TRBD2 (6 bases). This receptor was obtained from an adult in good health. The CDR3 sequence: CASSVEEGGPYNEQFF. CDR3 DNA: TGTGCCAGCAGCGTAGAGGAGGGAGGCCCCTACAATGAGCAGTTCTTC.